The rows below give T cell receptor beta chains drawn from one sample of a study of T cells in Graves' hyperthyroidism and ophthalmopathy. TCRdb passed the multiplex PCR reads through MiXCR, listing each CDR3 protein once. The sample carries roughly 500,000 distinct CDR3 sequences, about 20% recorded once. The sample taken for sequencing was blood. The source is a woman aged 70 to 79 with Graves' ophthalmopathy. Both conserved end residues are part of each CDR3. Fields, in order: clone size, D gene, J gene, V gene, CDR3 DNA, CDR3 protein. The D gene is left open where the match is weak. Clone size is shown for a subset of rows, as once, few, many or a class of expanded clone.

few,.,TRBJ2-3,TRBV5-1,TGCGCCAGCAGCTTGGGGATAGCAGCTTTCTACACAGATACGCAGTATTTT,CASSLGIAAFYTDTQYF
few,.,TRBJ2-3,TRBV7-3,TGTGCCAGCAGCTCCTTGAGTGGGGATGATACGCAGTATTTT,CASSSLSGDDTQYF
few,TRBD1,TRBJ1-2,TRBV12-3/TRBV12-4,TGTGCCAGCAGTAACTCCAGGGGGCCATATGGCTACACCTTC,CASSNSRGPYGYTF
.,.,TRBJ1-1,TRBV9,TGTGCCAGCAGCGTAGGGGCCGGGAGGCACACTGAAGCTTTCTTT,CASSVGAGRHTEAFF
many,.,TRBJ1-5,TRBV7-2,TGTGCCAGCAGCTTGGTTGGGGGCAATCAGCCCCAGCATTTT,CASSLVGGNQPQHF
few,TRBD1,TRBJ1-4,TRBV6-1,TGTGCCAGCAGAATGGGACAGGTTAATGAAAAACTGTTTTTT,CASRMGQVNEKLFF
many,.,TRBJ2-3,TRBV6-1,TGTGCCAGCTCGAGGAGAGACGCAGATACGCAGTATTTT,CASSRRDADTQYF
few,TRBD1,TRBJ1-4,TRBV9,TGTGCCAGCAGCCCCCGGACAGGTACCTCTGAAAAACTGTTTTTT,CASSPRTGTSEKLFF
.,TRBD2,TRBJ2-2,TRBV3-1,TGTGCCAGCAGCCATCAAGCGGGAAGGCTACCCGGGGAGCTGTTTTTT,CASSHQAGRLPGELFF
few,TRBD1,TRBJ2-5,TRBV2,TGTGCCAGCAGCCAACAGGGGGCCCAAGAGACCCAGTACTTC,CASSQQGAQETQYF
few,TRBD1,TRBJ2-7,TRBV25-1,TGTGCCAGCAGTGGGGACAGGGCTCCCTACGAGCAGTACTTC,CASSGDRAPYEQYF
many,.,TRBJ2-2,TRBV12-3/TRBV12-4,TGTGCCAGCAGTTTAGAACACACCGGGGAGCTGTTTTTT,CASSLEHTGELFF
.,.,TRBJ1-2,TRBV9,TGTGCCAGCAGCGTAGGGGGCTACTATGGCTACACCTTC,CASSVGGYYGYTF
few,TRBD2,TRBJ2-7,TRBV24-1,TGTGCCACCAACGGAAGCGGGAGGACCGCTTATCGCTACGAGCAGTACTTC,CATNGSGRTAYRYEQYF
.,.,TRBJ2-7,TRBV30,TGTGCCTGGAGTGAGGACGCCGGCCACGAGCAGTACTTC,CAWSEDAGHEQYF
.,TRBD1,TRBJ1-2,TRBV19,TGTGCCAGTCAGGACAGGGGCGTCTATGGCTACACCTTC,CASQDRGVYGYTF
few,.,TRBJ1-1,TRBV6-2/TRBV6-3,TGTGCCAGCAGTTATCTGGGCGGAATACTGGACACTGAAGCTTTCTTT,CASSYLGGILDTEAFF
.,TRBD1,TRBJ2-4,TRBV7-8,TGTGCCAGCAGCTTAGGACAGGGGGTTCTAGCCAAAAACATTCAGTACTTC,CASSLGQGVLAKNIQYF
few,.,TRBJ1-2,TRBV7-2,TGTGCCAGCACCATTCTGCGGGGACGGAACTATGGCTACACCTTC,CASTILRGRNYGYTF
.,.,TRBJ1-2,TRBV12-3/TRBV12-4,TGTGCCAGCAGTCTCGGGACAACCCCGACCTTC,CASSLGTTPTF